The 6 T cell receptor beta chains given below trace back to one sample, sequenced in a study of blood T cells in healthy people across ages. Then a second PCR, running about 6 to 11 cycles, was carried out with a sample-barcoded 5' primer and a J-beta primer mix. TCRdb analysed the 5' RACE reads with MiXCR anew, one entry per CDR3 protein. Of about 1 million distinct CDR3 sequences in the sample, around 45% were seen once. Sequences were obtained from blood. The receptors come from a woman aged 55-75 years in good health.

The chain carries TRBV5-1 and TRBJ2-4; 8 bases align to TRBD2. Germline V lookup: CDR1 SGHRS, CDR2 YFSETQ. The V segment lost 0 bases and the J segment 2 bases; nucleotides outside the gene matches: 13. The CDR3 covers 19 residues. The CDR3 protein is CASSLDFTGSGRTKNIQYF. CDR3 bases: TGCGCCAGCAGCTTGGACTTCACGGGGAGCGGGAGAACCAAAAACATTCAGTACTTC. The full variable domain, its missing parts supplied by reference TRBV5-1 and TRBJ2-4, is KAGVTQTPRYLIKTRGQQVTLSCSPISGHRSVSWYQQTPGQGLQFLFEYFSETQRNKGNFPGRFSGRQFSNSRSEMNVSTLELGDSALYLCASSLDFTGSGRTKNIQYFGAGTRLSVL.

The chain uses TRBV27 and TRBJ2-3; TRBD2 aligns across 7 bases. The trim removed 2 bases at V and 4 bases at J, leaving 6 bases unmatched. The V gene's germline CDR1 is MNHEY and CDR2 SMNVEV (reference sequence). There are 15 residues in the CDR3. CDR3 in amino acids: CASSLVVAGSDTQYF. The DNA for the CDR3 is TGTGCCAGCAGTTTAGTCGTAGCGGGCTCAGATACGCAGTATTTT.

The gene calls are TRBV5-1 and TRBJ2-7; 9 bases map to TRBD2. The CDR3 is 16 amino acids. The trim removed 1 base at V and 7 bases at J, leaving 12 bases unmatched. Per the germline V gene, CDR1 is SGHRS and CDR2 is YFSETQ. CDR3 protein: CASSLFGGRDYNEQYF. CDR3 sequence (DNA): TGCGCCAGCAGCTTGTTTGGCGGGAGGGACTACAATGAGCAGTACTTC.

This clonotype was counted only a few times. The rearrangement uses TRBV4-2 and TRBJ1-5, with no clear D. Germline CDR1 LGHNA, CDR2 YNFKEQ. V lost 1 base and J lost 3, with 10 bases in between. This CDR3 is 15 amino acids long. CDR3 in amino acids: CASSQGTDFNQPQHF. As DNA, the CDR3 is TGTGCCAGCAGCCAAGGCACGGATTTCAATCAGCCCCAGCATTTT.

The V gene is TRBV12-3 or TRBV12-4, the J gene TRBJ1-5; 9 bases are shared with TRBD1. Unmatched junction bases numbered 9, after V lost 7 bases and J lost 5 bases. This CDR3 contains 15 residues. The CDR3 coding sequence is TGTGCCAGCACTGAACGGGACAGGGACTATCAGCCCCAGCATTTT. It yields the protein CASTERDRDYQPQHF.

In this sample, this clonotype turned up a few times. The chain has TRBV5-1 and TRBJ1-5; possibly TRBD1 for D (5 bases). This CDR3 spans 14 amino acids. The V and J ends lost 4 bases and 4 bases respectively, with 12 bases between them. Germline V gives CDR1 SGHRS, CDR2 YFSETQ. This chain's CDR3 is CASSDGGANQPQHF. The CDR3 region has the DNA TGCGCCAGCAGCGACGGCGGGGCTAATCAGCCCCAGCATTTT.